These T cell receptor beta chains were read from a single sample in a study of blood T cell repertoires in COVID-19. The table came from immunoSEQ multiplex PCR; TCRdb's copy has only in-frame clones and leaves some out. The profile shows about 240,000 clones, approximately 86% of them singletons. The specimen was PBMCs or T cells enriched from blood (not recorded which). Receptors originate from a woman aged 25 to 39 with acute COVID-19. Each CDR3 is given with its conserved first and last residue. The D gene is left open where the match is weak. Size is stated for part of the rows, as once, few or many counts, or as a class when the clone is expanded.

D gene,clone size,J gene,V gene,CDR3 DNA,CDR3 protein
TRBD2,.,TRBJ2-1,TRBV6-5,TGTGCCAGCAGCTTTAGCGGGGCTGAGCAGTTCTTC,CASSFSGAEQFF
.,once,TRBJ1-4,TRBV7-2,TGTGCCAGCAGCCATTCGGACAGCCGGTTTGAAAAACTGTTTTTT,CASSHSDSRFEKLFF
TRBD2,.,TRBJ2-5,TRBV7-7,TGTGCTAGCAGCTTAGAGGGACTAGCGAGCGAGACCCAGTACTTC,CASSLEGLASETQYF
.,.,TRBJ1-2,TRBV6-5,TGTGCCAGCACCACAGGGTCTAACTATGGCTACACCTTC,CASTTGSNYGYTF
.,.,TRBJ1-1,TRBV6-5,TGTGCCAGCAAAAATGTAAAAGCCGCGGACACTGAAGCTTTCTTT,CASKNVKAADTEAFF
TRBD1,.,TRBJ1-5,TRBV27,TGTGCCAGCAGCCCACACTCCGGGACAGGGGATGATGACGATAATCAGCCCCAGCATTTT,CASSPHSGTGDDDDNQPQHF
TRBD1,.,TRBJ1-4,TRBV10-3,TGTGCCATCGGGGGGACAGGGGCTAATGAAAAACTGTTTTTT,CAIGGTGANEKLFF
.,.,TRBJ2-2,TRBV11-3,TGTGCCAGCAGCCCAGGGTCCGGGGAGCTGTTTTTT,CASSPGSGELFF
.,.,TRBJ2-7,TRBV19,TGTGCCAGTAGGGAGGATCCGGAGGCCTACGAGCAGTACTTC,CASREDPEAYEQYF
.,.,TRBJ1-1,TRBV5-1,TGCGCCAGCAGCTTGGTTGGGCTTAGGGGTGGCACTGAAGCTTTCTTT,CASSLVGLRGGTEAFF
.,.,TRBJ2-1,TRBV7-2,TGTGCCAGCAGCTTCAGTGGCAGCTCCTACAATGAGCAGTTCTTC,CASSFSGSSYNEQFF
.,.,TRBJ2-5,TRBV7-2,TGTGCCAGCAGCTTAGACGGGGGAGAGACCCAGTACTTC,CASSLDGGETQYF
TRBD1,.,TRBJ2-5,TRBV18,TGTGCCAGCTCGACAGGGGGCCAAGAGACCCAGTACTTC,CASSTGGQETQYF
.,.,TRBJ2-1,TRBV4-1,TGCGCCAGCAGCCTAAGACTTCCGGGGGGCCCCTCCTACAATGAGCAGTTCTTC,CASSLRLPGGPSYNEQFF
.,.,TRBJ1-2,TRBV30,TGTGCCTGGAATGTAGACACCGCCTATGGCTACACCTTC,CAWNVDTAYGYTF
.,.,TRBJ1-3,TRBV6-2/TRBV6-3,TGTGCCAGCAGTTACTCGGGGGAGGCTGGAAACACCATATATTTT,CASSYSGEAGNTIYF
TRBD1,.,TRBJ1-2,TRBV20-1,TGCAGTGCCAGTGGGGGGACAGAGGTTTATGGCTACACCTTC,CSASGGTEVYGYTF
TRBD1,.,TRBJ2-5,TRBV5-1,TGCGCCAGCAGCTCAGGACAGGGCCTCCAAGAGACCCAGTACTTC,CASSSGQGLQETQYF
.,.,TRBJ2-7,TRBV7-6,TGTGCCAGCAGCTTATACTCTGAGGGGGCCTACGAGCAGTACTTC,CASSLYSEGAYEQYF
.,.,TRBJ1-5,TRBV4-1,TGCGCCAGCAGCCAAGAAACCCCGTCGAACAGCCCCAATCAGCCCCAGCATTTT,CASSQETPSNSPNQPQHF
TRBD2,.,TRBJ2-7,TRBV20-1,TGCAGTGCTAGTGCGGGGGGCGCGTACGAGCAGTACTTC,CSASAGGAYEQYF
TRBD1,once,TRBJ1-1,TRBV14,TGTGCCAGCAGCCCCCCCACGACAGGGATGAACACTGAAGCTTTCTTT,CASSPPTTGMNTEAFF
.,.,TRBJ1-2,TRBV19,TGTGCCAGTAGTATACTAGAGGGGGATGGCTACACCTTC,CASSILEGDGYTF
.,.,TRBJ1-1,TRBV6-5,TGTGCCAGCAGTTACTCGACAGAGGACACTGAAGCTTTCTTT,CASSYSTEDTEAFF
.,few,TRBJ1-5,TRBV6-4,TGTGCCAGCAGAACAGGGAACAATCAGCCCCAGCATTTT,CASRTGNNQPQHF
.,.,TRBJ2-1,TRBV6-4,TGTGCCAGCAGTGAATCGCGAAGCTCCTACAATGAGCAGTTCTTC,CASSESRSSYNEQFF
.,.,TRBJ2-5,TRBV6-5,TGTGCCAGCAGGGGGACTCCTCAAGAGACCCAGTACTTC,CASRGTPQETQYF
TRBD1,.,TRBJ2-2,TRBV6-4,TGTGCCAGCAGTGACGACAGGGGATCTGGGGAGCTGTTTTTT,CASSDDRGSGELFF
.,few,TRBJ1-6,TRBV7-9,TGTGCCAGCAGCTTAGACCTAAGGGGATATAATTCACCCCTCCACTTT,CASSLDLRGYNSPLHF
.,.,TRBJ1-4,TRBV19,TGTGCCAGTAGTGGCCAGGGGTTTGAAAAACTGTTTTTT,CASSGQGFEKLFF
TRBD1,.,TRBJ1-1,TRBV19,TGTGCCAGTAGTATGACCGTGGCCTCCGGGACAGGGGAGGAAGCTTTCTTT,CASSMTVASGTGEEAFF